Below, 4 T cell receptor beta chains from the same sample are listed, as sequenced in a study of lymphopenia after photon versus proton radiotherapy. Here immunoSEQ multiplex PCR was the method, and the copy in TCRdb shows in-frame clones only, minus some. The sample includes tens of thousands of clones, around 88% of them seen just once. Specimen: peripheral blood, collected from a patient treated with photon-based radiotherapy. Every receptor here comes from a man aged 45-65 years with gastric cancer.

This rearrangement joins TRBV19 to TRBJ2-7; 7 bases match TRBD2. This CDR3 comprises 15 residues. V was clipped by 2 bases and J by 3 bases; unmatched bases: 7. CDR1 and CDR2 from the germline V gene are LNHDA and SQIVND (reference sequence). The CDR3 DNA reads TGTGCCAGTAGTATAAAGGCATGGGGGGGCTACGAGCAGTACTTC. Translating it yields CASSIKAWGGYEQYF. Using reference TRBV19 and TRBJ2-7 for the parts outside the CDR3, the full variable domain is DGGITQSPKYLFRKEGQNVTLSCEQNLNHDAMYWYRQDPGQGLRLIYYSQIVNDFQKGDIAEGYSVSREKKESFPLTVTSAQKNPTAFYLCASSIKAWGGYEQYFGPGTRLTVT.

This CDR3 is CASSLAGGRTDTQYF. The CDR3 DNA reads as TGCGCCAGCTCACTAGCGGGAGGTAGGACAGATACGCAGTATTTT. The rearrangement links TRBV5-1 to TRBJ2-3, with 12 bases matching TRBD2. The CDR3 consists of 15 residues. Germline assignment: CDR1 SGHRS and CDR2 YFSETQ. The V gene end was trimmed by 7 bases and the J gene end by 3 bases; junction bases not matched to a gene: 6.

The chain links TRBV15 to TRBJ2-2, with D tentatively TRBD1 (5 bases). V shed 3 bases and J shed 2 bases, with 16 bases lying between them. This CDR3 is 17 amino acids long. CDR1 is LNHNV and CDR2 is YYDKDF in the germline V gene (reference sequence). CDR3 residues: CATSRLQGLRNTGELFF. CDR3 sequence (DNA): TGTGCCACCAGCAGGCTCCAGGGTCTAAGAAACACCGGGGAGCTGTTTTTT.

Relative to its sample, this clone is medium-sized. The chain links TRBV30 to TRBJ1-2, with D perhaps TRBD1 (5 bases). The CDR3 sequence is 12 residues long. The V end was cut by 4 bases, the J end by 8 bases, with 14 bases between. Germline V gene data show CDR1 as GTSNPN and CDR2 as SVGIG (reference sequence). The CDR3 protein is CAWTLDAGGYTF. CDR3 bases: TGTGCCTGGACCTTGGACGCAGGGGGCTACACCTTC.